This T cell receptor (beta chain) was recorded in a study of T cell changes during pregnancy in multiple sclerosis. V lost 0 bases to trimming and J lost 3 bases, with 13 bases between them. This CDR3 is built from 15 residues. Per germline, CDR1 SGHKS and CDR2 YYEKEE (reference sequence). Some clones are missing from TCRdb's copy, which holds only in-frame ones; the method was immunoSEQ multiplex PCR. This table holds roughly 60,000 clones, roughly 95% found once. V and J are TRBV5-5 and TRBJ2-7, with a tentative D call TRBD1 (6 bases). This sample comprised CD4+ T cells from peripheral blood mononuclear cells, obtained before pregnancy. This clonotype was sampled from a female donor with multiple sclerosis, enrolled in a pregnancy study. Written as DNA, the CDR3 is TGTGCCAGCAGCTTGGACGCAGGGGCCCTCTACGAGCAGTACTTC. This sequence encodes CASSLDAGALYEQYF.